This T cell receptor beta chain was recorded in a study of blood T cell repertoires in COVID-19. Overall study: The origin of the acute and convalescent COVID-19 samples was the United States, Italy and Spain. PBMCs, B-cell-depleted T cells, or T cells provided the cDNA or gDNA that made up the material.

Clones were sequenced by immunoSEQ multiplex PCR, and TCRdb holds only the in-frame ones, with some missing. Of roughly 13,000 clones in the sample, around 78% are singletons; the top ten hold roughly a third. Trimming removed 0 bases from V and 2 bases from J, with 14 bases in between. Germline assignment: CDR1 KGHSH and CDR2 LQKENI. This CDR3 has 16 residues. The rearrangement links TRBV18 to TRBJ2-7; perhaps TRBD1 as D (6 bases). Sequences were obtained from peripheral blood. This TCR was recovered from a human donor in a cohort sampled during active COVID-19. CDR3 amino acids: CASSPPRGHLTYEQYF. The DNA of the CDR3 is TGTGCCAGCTCACCACCTCGGGGACACCTAACCTACGAGCAGTACTTC. The complete variable domain, with remaining parts taken from reference TRBV18 and TRBJ2-7, reads NAGVMQNPRHLVRRRGQEARLRCSPMKGHSHVYWYRQLPEEGLKFMVYLQKENIIDESGMPKERFSAEFPKEGPSILRIQQVVRGDSAAYFCASSPPRGHLTYEQYFGPGTRLTVT.